The clone carrying this TCR beta chain has at least ten counts. Its specificity is unknown. CDR1 and CDR2 (germline): SGDLS, YYNGEE. The V gene lost 0 bases and the J gene lost 1 base, with 13 bases spanning the gap. CDR3 size: 16 residues. Included in the TCR beta cDNA libraries were unique molecular identifiers. Via MiXCR, TCRdb re-called the PCR reads, giving one row per CDR3 protein. Among a few hundred thousand distinct CDR3 sequences listed, 35% to 40% were seen once. The data originate from a study of post-analysis software for immune sequencing data. Study-level findings and limits: About 5 TRBV segments occurring more often in patients than controls included TRBV5-6, TRBV5-1 and TRBV20-1.

The TCR was taken from a girl under 18 with multiple sclerosis. The sequencing input was blood. The V and J genes are TRBV9 and TRBJ1-1, with D tentatively TRBD1 (6 bases). The CDR3 here is CASSVGPQGPNTEAFF. CDR3 in DNA: TGTGCCAGCAGCGTAGGCCCGCAGGGGCCGAACACTGAAGCTTTCTTT.